A single sample gave rise to the 17 T cell receptor beta chains below, sequenced in a study of OX40 agonist ivuxolimab in advanced cancers. Some clones are missing from TCRdb's copy, which holds only in-frame ones; the method was immunoSEQ multiplex PCR. The table has some 74,000 clones, 75% to 95% seen once. The sequencing here drew on CD4+ or CD8+ T cells sorted from blood, taken in a trial of the OX40 agonist ivuxolimab. The receptor set was obtained from an adult with an advanced solid tumor such as melanoma, head and neck, liver or kidney cancer.

In its sample, this clone was seen a few times. The J gene is TRBJ2-7, the V gene TRBV4-2; 7 positions agree with TRBD2. CDR3 size: 17 residues. The germline gives CDR1 LGHNA, CDR2 YNFKEQ. V lost 1 base, J lost 0 bases, and 9 bases stayed unmatched. In DNA, the CDR3 is TGTGCCAGCAGCCAAGGAGCAAAACTAGCGAGCTCCTACGAGCAGTACTTC. This gives the protein CASSQGAKLASSYEQYF.

The V and J genes are TRBV6-6 and TRBJ1-5; 7 positions match TRBD1. The CDR3 extends over 15 amino acids. Germline CDR1 is MNHNY and CDR2 is SVGAGI (reference sequence). V trimming: 5 bases; J trimming: 5 bases; junction bases outside the gene matches: 9. Here the CDR3 DNA reads TGTGCCAGCAGTCCGACGGACAGGTTTTATCAGCCCCAGCATTTT. It yields the protein CASSPTDRFYQPQHF.

J is TRBJ2-3 and V is TRBV6-5; D is unclear. This CDR3 contains 14 residues. The germline CDR1 and CDR2 sequences are MNHEY and SVGAGI. V was clipped by 6 bases and J by 1 base, with 11 bases between them. The CDR3 sequence: CASSRLDGTDTQYF. The CDR3 nucleotides are TGTGCCAGCAGCCGCCTCGACGGCACAGATACGCAGTATTTT.

On this clone: At one end the junction does not follow the germline gene, possibly because of a read error. The rearrangement uses TRBV7-7 and TRBJ2-2, with 8 bases fitting TRBD2. The CDR3 length is 15 residues. Germline values: CDR1 SSHAT, CDR2 FNYEAQ (reference sequence). The CDR3 DNA is TGTGCTAGCAGCTTAGGCGGGGGGACCACCGGGGAGCTGTTTTTT. Encoded protein: CASSLGGGTTGELFF.

As concerns this clone: This sample includes further DNA sequences coding for the same CDR3. The chain combines TRBV5-1 with TRBJ2-7; possibly TRBD1 for D (6 bases). The V gene's germline CDR1 is SGHRS and CDR2 YFSETQ. The CDR3 runs 15 residues. The CDR3 nucleotides read TGCGCTAGCGCCACCACTCCACAGGGCTTCTACGAGCAGTACTTC. Translating gives CASATTPQGFYEQYF.

This clone was picked up one time. V and J are TRBV5-4 and TRBJ2-7; 8 bases map to TRBD1. This CDR3 is built from 13 residues. Trimming at V came to 2 bases and at J to 7 bases, leaving 5 bases not matched to a gene. Germline CDR1 reads SGHNT; CDR2 reads YYREEE (reference sequence). CDR3 residues: CASSFQGAEEQYF. In nucleotides, the CDR3 is TGTGCCAGCAGCTTTCAGGGGGCGGAAGAGCAGTACTTC. Full variable domain (outside the CDR3, taken from reference TRBV5-4 and TRBJ2-7): ETGVTQSPTHLIKTRGQQVTLRCSSQSGHNTVSWYQQALGQGPQFIFQYYREEENGRGNFPPRFSGLQFPNYSSELNVNALELDDSALYLCASSFQGAEEQYFGPGTRLTVT.

This chain joins TRBV6-1 and TRBJ1-1; 9 positions agree with TRBD1. The J segment lost 3 bases and the V segment lost 8 bases, leaving 10 bases of the junction unmatched. The germline V gene has CDR1 MNHNS and CDR2 SASEGT. The length of the CDR3 is 15 residues. CDR3 bases: TGTGCCAGCGGGTCCGGGACAGGGCATGACACTGAAGCTTTCTTT. This gives the protein CASGSGTGHDTEAFF.

The chain couples TRBV19 to TRBJ2-7; D is uncertain. The germline V and J ends were trimmed by 2 bases and 0 bases, with 5 bases remaining between them. The germline gives CDR1 LNHDA, CDR2 SQIVND (reference sequence). This CDR3 has 13 residues. The CDR3 region is CASSITSSYEQYF. CDR3 nucleotides: TGTGCCAGTAGTATAACGAGCTCCTACGAGCAGTACTTC.

The genes are TRBV30 and TRBJ2-3, with 9 bases that match TRBD1. V lost 5 bases to trimming and J lost 5 bases; unmatched junction nucleotides: 2. The length of the CDR3 is 12 residues. Germline loops: CDR1 GTSNPN, CDR2 SVGIG (reference sequence). For the CDR3, the DNA is TGTGCCTGGGACAGGGGGGAAGATACGCAGTATTTT. It codes for CAWDRGEDTQYF.

The rearrangement links TRBV6-5 to TRBJ2-1, with D hard to call. V shed 4 bases and J shed 5 bases, with 9 bases lying between them. The CDR3 spans 13 residues. Germline CDR1 MNHEY, CDR2 SVGAGI. In DNA, the CDR3 is TGTGCCAGCAGTTCCATCCCCAACAATGAGCAGTTCTTC. It translates to CASSSIPNNEQFF.

The J gene is TRBJ1-3, the V gene TRBV27; possibly TRBD1 for D (5 bases). Germline values: CDR1 MNHEY, CDR2 SMNVEV (reference sequence). This CDR3 spans 19 amino acids. V lost 4 bases to trimming and J lost 0 bases, with 22 bases between them. The CDR3 is CASSSQDWRTVSSGNTIYF. DNA of the CDR3: TGTGCCAGCAGTTCACAGGACTGGCGAACGGTTAGCTCTGGAAACACCATATATTTT.

The chain combines TRBV9 with TRBJ2-1; D gene unclear. The CDR3 runs 12 residues. In germline, CDR1 is SGDLS, CDR2 YYNGEE. V lost 0 bases and J lost 8, with 6 bases in between. CDR3 in DNA: TGTGCCAGCAGCGTAGCCGGCGATGAGCAGTTCTTC. Amino acid sequence: CASSVAGDEQFF.

This chain connects TRBV18 to TRBJ2-6; perhaps D is TRBD1 or TRBD2 (5 bases each). The CDR3 runs to 20 residues. The germline V and J ends were trimmed by 5 bases and 0 bases, with 23 bases remaining between them. CDR1 and CDR2 (germline): KGHSH, LQKENI. The CDR3 loop reads CASSTKGYRDGNSGANVLTF. DNA of the CDR3: TGTGCCAGCTCAACCAAAGGCTACCGGGACGGAAACTCTGGGGCCAACGTCCTGACTTTC.

The rearrangement uses TRBV11-1 and TRBJ2-5; the D gene is possibly TRBD1 (6 bases). The CDR3 sequence is 13 residues long. The germline V and J ends were trimmed by 5 bases and 5 bases, with 12 bases remaining between them. Germline V gene sequence: CDR1 SGHAT, CDR2 FQDESV (reference sequence). CDR3 coding DNA: TGTGCCAGCAGCCCCGGGACACCGGAGACCCAGTACTTC. Encoded protein: CASSPGTPETQYF.

V is TRBV18 and J is TRBJ1-1; a possible D gene is TRBD1 (6 bases). V was cut by 4 bases and J by 3 bases, with 15 bases left in between. Germline CDR1 and CDR2: KGHSH and LQKENI. The CDR3 loop spans 15 amino acids. CDR3 nucleotide sequence: TGTGCCAGCTCACATGGTCAGGGGAGAGACACTGAAGCTTTCTTT. It encodes CASSHGQGRDTEAFF.

The gene calls are TRBV19 and TRBJ2-5; no firm D call. This CDR3 is 14 amino acids long. Germline V CDR1 and CDR2: LNHDA, SQIVND (reference sequence). The V and J ends lost 3 bases and 7 bases respectively, with 15 bases between them. The CDR3 is CASSIESTRATQYF. The CDR3 nucleotides read TGTGCCAGTAGTATTGAGTCGACGAGAGCGACCCAGTACTTC.

J is TRBJ2-2 and V is TRBV2; TRBD2 might be the D (6 bases). Germline CDR1 reads SNHLY; CDR2 reads FYNNEI. V dropped 4 bases and J dropped 6 bases, with 15 bases sitting between them. The CDR3 loop spans 15 amino acids. The CDR3 spells CASSVWGVKAGELFF. The DNA for the CDR3 is TGTGCCAGCAGTGTTTGGGGGGTAAAGGCCGGGGAGCTGTTTTTT.